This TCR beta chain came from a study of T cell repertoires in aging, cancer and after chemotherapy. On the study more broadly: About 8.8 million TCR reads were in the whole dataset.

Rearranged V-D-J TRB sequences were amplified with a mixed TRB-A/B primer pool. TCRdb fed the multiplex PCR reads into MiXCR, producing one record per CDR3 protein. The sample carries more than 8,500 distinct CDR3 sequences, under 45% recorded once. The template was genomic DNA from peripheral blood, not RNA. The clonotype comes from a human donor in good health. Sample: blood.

The CDR3 region is CASSFGPRQGALAKNIQYF. The CDR3 coding sequence is TGTGCCAGCAGCTTTGGTCCCAGACAGGGGGCACTAGCCAAAAACATTCAGTACTTC. The chain employs TRBV13 and TRBJ2-4; TRBD1 matches 10 bases. The CDR3 consists of 19 residues. The germline gives CDR1 PRHDT, CDR2 FYEKMQ (reference sequence). Unmatched junction bases numbered 11, after V lost 3 bases and J lost 0 bases.